These 26 T cell receptor beta chains were sequenced from one sample in a study of long-term antiretroviral therapy in people with HIV. Samples were assayed with immunoSEQ v3.0 at survey level. Sequencing used immunoSEQ multiplex PCR; TCRdb keeps in-frame clones, though not all of them. The sample yields 15,000 to 20,000 clones, over 60% seen once. The sequencing here drew on unsorted PBMCs, taken 0.5 years before starting antiretroviral therapy. Receptor source: a woman aged 45-65 years with HIV.

The chain's CDR3 is CASSLALAGGPSGELFF. The CDR3 DNA is TGTGCCAGCAGCTTGGCTCTAGCGGGGGGGCCCTCCGGGGAGCTGTTTTTT. The rearrangement uses TRBV5-5 and TRBJ2-2; 12 nucleotides match TRBD2. The CDR3 is 17 amino acids. V trimming: 0 bases; J trimming: 6 bases; junction bases outside the gene matches: 6. Germline loops: CDR1 SGHKS, CDR2 YYEKEE (reference sequence).

The chain is built from TRBV9 and TRBJ2-5, with 7 positions matching TRBD2. This CDR3 has 19 residues. Trimming cost V 4 bases and J 1 base; bases outside gene matches: 19. Germline CDR1 reads SGDLS; CDR2 reads YYNGEE. CDR3 region: CASSSPPGGIPAFQETQYF. CDR3 DNA: TGTGCCAGCAGCTCCCCACCGGGGGGTATTCCCGCCTTCCAAGAGACCCAGTACTTC.

The chain employs TRBV11-2 and TRBJ2-5, with 12 positions matching TRBD2. Germline V CDR1 and CDR2: SGHAT, FQNNGV. The J segment lost 6 bases and the V segment lost 1 base, leaving 9 bases of the junction unmatched. The CDR3 is 17 amino acids. The CDR3 coding sequence is TGTGCCAGCAGCTTAGTCCTGGCTAGCGGGGGGGCCCAGACCCAGTACTTC. It yields the protein CASSLVLASGGAQTQYF.

The chain uses TRBV4-1 and TRBJ2-3; 10 nucleotides align to TRBD2. This CDR3 comprises 15 residues. V shed 8 bases and J 1 base; nucleotides not matched to a gene: 6. CDR1 is MGHRA, CDR2 YSYEKL, per germline. The DNA of the CDR3 is TGCGCCAGCCGGCCGCTAGCGGGGGGCACAGATACGCAGTATTTT. Translated, it gives CASRPLAGGTDTQYF.

The V gene is TRBV6-4, the J gene TRBJ1-5, with TRBD1 as a possible D gene (5 bases). CDR1 and CDR2 (germline): MRHNA, SNTAGT. This CDR3 has 13 residues. V shed 3 bases and J shed 3 bases, with 6 bases lying between them. CDR3 residues: CASSEGDNQPQHF. CDR3 DNA sequence: TGTGCCAGCAGTGAGGGGGACAATCAGCCCCAGCATTTT.

This clone was picked up one time. This chain links TRBV5-6 with TRBJ2-3; perhaps TRBD2 as D (7 bases). Germline lookup yields CDR1 SGHDT and CDR2 YYEEEE. V gave up 0 bases and J gave up 2 bases, with 13 bases separating them. This CDR3 spans 16 amino acids. CDR3 nucleotide sequence: TGTGCCAGCAGCTTGGGGCTCGGGGGGCCCACAGATACGCAGTATTTT. It codes for CASSLGLGGPTDTQYF.

The genes are TRBV2 and TRBJ1-1; maybe TRBD1 (5 bases). The CDR3 runs 15 residues. V was shortened by 6 bases and J by 2 bases, with 16 bases between the two germline ends. Germline CDR1 and CDR2: SNHLY and FYNNEI. CDR3 sequence reads: CASRLLTASNTEAFF. The CDR3 DNA is TGTGCCAGCAGACTTTTGACAGCAAGTAACACTGAAGCTTTCTTT.

This chain connects TRBV2 to TRBJ1-5; D is unresolved. The CDR3 loop spans 15 amino acids. Germline V gene data show CDR1 as SNHLY and CDR2 as FYNNEI. V was cut by 7 bases and J by 0 bases, with 13 bases left in between. The CDR3 sequence: CASTLEVPSNQPQHF. The DNA for the CDR3 is TGTGCCAGCACCCTAGAGGTCCCTAGCAATCAGCCCCAGCATTTT.

The rearrangement uses TRBV30 and TRBJ2-5; the D gene is possibly TRBD1 (5 bases). The CDR3 contains 15 residues. Germline CDR1 is GTSNPN and CDR2 is SVGIG (reference sequence). The V end lost 0 bases, the J end lost 2 bases, and 13 bases lay between the germline ends. The DNA for the CDR3 is TGTGCCTGGAGTGTGGGGTCAGGGATGCAAGAGACCCAGTACTTC. Amino acids: CAWSVGSGMQETQYF.

This chain links TRBV7-8 with TRBJ2-5; D is undetermined. The V end lost 4 bases, the J end lost 5 bases, and 5 bases lay between the germline ends. The length of the CDR3 is 11 residues. The germline gives CDR1 SGHVS, CDR2 FQNEAQ. This CDR3 reads CASSWGETQYF. The CDR3 bases are TGTGCCAGCAGCTGGGGTGAGACCCAGTACTTC.

The chain recombines TRBV5-6 with TRBJ1-3, with 8 bases aligning to TRBD1. V lost 0 bases, J lost 4 bases, and 3 bases stayed unmatched. Germline V lookup: CDR1 SGHDT, CDR2 YYEEEE. CDR3 length equals 15 residues. The CDR3 loop reads CASSLVQGEGNTIYF. The CDR3 DNA is TGTGCCAGCAGCTTGGTACAGGGGGAAGGAAACACCATATATTTT.

This rearrangement joins TRBV6-1 to TRBJ1-2; maybe TRBD1 (6 bases). V was shortened by 4 bases and J by 4 bases, with 13 bases between the two germline ends. The CDR3 is made up of 14 amino acids. Germline V gene sequence: CDR1 MNHNS, CDR2 SASEGT. The DNA for the CDR3 is TGTGCCAGCAGTGGAGGGGGTTCCGGCTATGGCTACACCTTC. This sequence encodes CASSGGGSGYGYTF.

The CDR3 sequence is CASSPMQGTGELFF. The DNA for the CDR3 is TGTGCCAGCTCACCAATGCAGGGCACCGGGGAGCTGTTTTTT. The chain employs TRBV18 and TRBJ2-2; weak D call: TRBD1 (5 bases). Germline CDR1 and CDR2: KGHSH and LQKENI. The CDR3 is 14 residues long. V was clipped by 2 bases and J by 4 bases, with 8 bases between them.

V and J are TRBV5-4 and TRBJ2-3, with 8 nucleotides matching TRBD2. The CDR3 spans 14 residues. Germline assignment: CDR1 SGHNT and CDR2 YYREEE (reference sequence). V lost 3 bases to trimming and J lost 0 bases; unmatched junction nucleotides: 0. The CDR3 reads CASSSGGSTDTQYF. CDR3 nucleotides: TGTGCCAGCAGCTCGGGGGGGAGCACAGATACGCAGTATTTT.

This clone was counted a single time. The J gene is TRBJ2-7, the V gene TRBV6-5; 9 positions match TRBD1. J lost 2 bases, V lost 0 bases, and 5 bases had no gene match. The CDR3 is made up of 16 amino acids. The germline V gene has CDR1 MNHEY and CDR2 SVGAGI. CDR3 in amino acids: CASSYSGQGQTYEQYF. The CDR3 DNA reads as TGTGCCAGCAGTTACTCGGGACAGGGCCAGACCTACGAGCAGTACTTC.

The rearrangement links TRBV18 to TRBJ1-1, with 8 bases matching TRBD1. The trim removed 4 bases at V and 2 bases at J, leaving 6 bases unmatched. Germline CDR1 KGHSH, CDR2 LQKENI. This CDR3 region has 15 residues. DNA for the CDR3: TGTGCCAGCTCACTCGATCCAGGGGGCAACACTGAAGCTTTCTTT. It yields the protein CASSLDPGGNTEAFF.

CDR3 residues: CASSIDPRGSIGNQPQHF. The CDR3 DNA reads TGTGCCAGTAGTATAGACCCCAGGGGTTCCATAGGGAATCAGCCCCAGCATTTT. The chain joins TRBV19 to TRBJ1-5, with D perhaps matching TRBD1 (6 bases). Germline CDR1 and CDR2: LNHDA and SQIVND (reference sequence). CDR3 length: 18 residues. The V and J ends lost 0 bases and 4 bases respectively, with 19 bases between them.

The CDR3 DNA reads TGTGCCAGCAGTTTTTCCGCGTCCTACGAGCAGTACTTC. Amino acids: CASSFSASYEQYF. The chain combines TRBV27 with TRBJ2-7; D remains unclear. The CDR3 is 13 amino acids. Germline V gives CDR1 MNHEY, CDR2 SMNVEV (reference sequence). Trimming took 3 bases from V and 1 from J, leaving 7 bases between them.

The chain carries TRBV25-1 and TRBJ1-6, with D hard to call. This CDR3 has 14 residues. Germline V gene data show CDR1 as MGHDK and CDR2 as SYGVNS. V lost 8 bases, J lost 0 bases, and 8 bases lay in between. The CDR3, as DNA: TGTGCCAGCCGTGGGAGCTCCTATAATTCACCCCTCCACTTT. Protein sequence: CASRGSSYNSPLHF. The entire variable domain, with the rest obtained from reference TRBV25-1 and TRBJ1-6, is as follows: EADIYQTPRYLVIGTGKKITLECSQTMGHDKMYWYQQDPGMELHLIHYSYGVNSTEKGDLSSESTVSRIRTEHFPLTLESARPSHTSQYLCASRGSSYNSPLHFGNGTRLTVT.

This chain joins TRBV6-1 and TRBJ1-1; a weak D match, TRBD1 (6 bases). The V end was cut by 7 bases, the J end by 4 bases, with 13 bases between. Germline V gene lookup returns CDR1 MNHNS and CDR2 SASEGT. The length of the CDR3 is 13 residues. The CDR3 coding sequence is TGTGCCAGCAACAAACAGGGAAGCACTGAAGCTTTCTTT. Protein product: CASNKQGSTEAFF.

J is TRBJ2-7 and V is TRBV5-5; no firm D call. Germline assignment: CDR1 SGHKS and CDR2 YYEKEE (reference sequence). Trimming shortened V by 1 base and J by 6 bases, and 8 bases separated the two germline ends. CDR3 length: 12 residues. The CDR3 is CASSLMGSEQYV. CDR3 nucleotides: TGTGCCAGCAGCTTGATGGGGTCCGAGCAGTACGTC.

The rearrangement links TRBV9 to TRBJ1-2; no firm D call. This CDR3 has 11 residues. CDR1 is SGDLS, CDR2 YYNGEE, per germline. V was trimmed by 6 bases and J by 5 bases, leaving 8 bases between them. Here the CDR3 reads CASTSGYGYTF. In DNA, the CDR3 is TGTGCCAGCACCAGCGGTTATGGCTACACCTTC.

This chain connects TRBV6-5 to TRBJ1-5; unclear D gene. The V and J ends lost 9 bases and 4 bases respectively, with 16 bases between them. Germline CDR1 reads MNHEY; CDR2 reads SVGAGI. There are 14 residues in the CDR3. This chain's CDR3 is CARTRATVNQPQHF. CDR3 bases: TGTGCCAGGACGAGAGCGACTGTAAATCAGCCCCAGCATTTT.

The chain joins TRBV18 to TRBJ1-1, with D tentatively TRBD1 (6 bases). Germline V gene lookup returns CDR1 KGHSH and CDR2 LQKENI. The CDR3 covers 12 residues. V lost 6 bases, J lost 5 bases, and 10 bases lay in between. This chain's CDR3 is CASSQGRTEAFF. As DNA, the CDR3 is TGTGCCAGCTCCCAGGGGAGAACTGAAGCTTTCTTT.

The chain carries TRBV11-3 and TRBJ1-1; unclear D gene. V lost 2 bases to trimming and J lost 1 base, with 5 bases between them. Germline V gives CDR1 SGHNT, CDR2 YENEEA. The length of the CDR3 is 13 residues. The CDR3 sequence is CASSLPGNTEAFF. For the CDR3, the DNA is TGTGCCAGCAGCTTACCGGGGAACACTGAAGCTTTCTTT.

The chain joins TRBV5-1 to TRBJ1-5; tentative D call: TRBD1 (6 bases). The V and J ends lost 0 bases and 7 bases respectively, with 8 bases between them. The CDR3 consists of 13 residues. Germline V gives CDR1 SGHRS, CDR2 YFSETQ. CDR3 nucleotide sequence: TGCGCCAGCAGCTTGGTGGGGGGCCAGCCCCAGCATTTT. It specifies CASSLVGGQPQHF.